A selection of T cell receptor beta chains follows, all from one sample in a study of blood T cells in healthy people across ages. TCRdb reanalysed the 5' RACE reads using MiXCR and keeps one entry per CDR3 protein. There are some 730,000 distinct CDR3 sequences in the sample; 22% occur only once, and less than 25% lies in the top ten. Sequencing was performed on blood. These receptor sequences come from a man between 65 and 85 years old in good health. CDR3s leave out the opening cysteine and the closing phenylalanine or tryptophan. The order of the fields is CDR3 protein, V gene, D gene, J gene, clone size. The D gene is left open where the match is weak. Size tells how often a clone was seen (once, few, many) or the class of an expanded clone, and some rows leave it out.

cdr3_aa: AIRGTGNTEAF; v_call: TRBV10-3; d_call: .; j_call: TRBJ1-1; clone_size: few
cdr3_aa: AGSYSEEGGTEAF; v_call: TRBV6-2/TRBV6-3; d_call: .; j_call: TRBJ1-1; clone_size: .
cdr3_aa: ASSPLGTSGRGSYNEQF; v_call: TRBV27; d_call: TRBD2; j_call: TRBJ2-1; clone_size: .
cdr3_aa: SARDRRVYRHTQY; v_call: TRBV20-1; d_call: .; j_call: TRBJ2-3; clone_size: .
cdr3_aa: ASSLTQGVETQY; v_call: TRBV7-2; d_call: TRBD1; j_call: TRBJ2-5; clone_size: .
cdr3_aa: ASSLRGGVNQPQH; v_call: TRBV7-9; d_call: .; j_call: TRBJ1-5; clone_size: .
cdr3_aa: ASSQDGREPQH; v_call: TRBV4-3; d_call: .; j_call: TRBJ1-5; clone_size: .
cdr3_aa: ASSRSGGADTQY; v_call: TRBV6-6; d_call: TRBD2; j_call: TRBJ2-3; clone_size: few
cdr3_aa: ASSWGTGHGAEAF; v_call: TRBV5-1; d_call: TRBD1; j_call: TRBJ1-1; clone_size: few
cdr3_aa: ASSRRVEDYGYT; v_call: TRBV6-1; d_call: .; j_call: TRBJ1-2; clone_size: .
cdr3_aa: ASSLAGDRTQY; v_call: TRBV7-9; d_call: .; j_call: TRBJ2-5; clone_size: few
cdr3_aa: ASSSTMAAYKAF; v_call: TRBV11-1; d_call: .; j_call: TRBJ1-1; clone_size: few
cdr3_aa: ASSLVSGGSYEQY; v_call: TRBV7-2; d_call: TRBD2; j_call: TRBJ2-7; clone_size: many
cdr3_aa: ASSGKGAQPQH; v_call: TRBV9; d_call: .; j_call: TRBJ1-5; clone_size: .
cdr3_aa: ASSRRLAGGPEGEQF; v_call: TRBV6-1; d_call: TRBD2; j_call: .; clone_size: .
cdr3_aa: ASSAGTSGGSEQF; v_call: TRBV6-1; d_call: TRBD2; j_call: .; clone_size: many
cdr3_aa: GARDRSKGGYEQF; v_call: TRBV20-1; d_call: .; j_call: TRBJ2-1; clone_size: .
cdr3_aa: ASSPSTTQY; v_call: TRBV7-9; d_call: .; j_call: TRBJ2-3; clone_size: few
cdr3_aa: ASSQWGSLLAGADEQY; v_call: TRBV4-1; d_call: TRBD2; j_call: TRBJ2-7; clone_size: .
cdr3_aa: ASSSGTGNNNEQF; v_call: TRBV12-3/TRBV12-4; d_call: TRBD1; j_call: TRBJ2-1; clone_size: many
cdr3_aa: AISEYGGYWEQY; v_call: TRBV10-3; d_call: .; j_call: TRBJ2-7; clone_size: few
cdr3_aa: ASSYGLSGRLQETQY; v_call: TRBV6-5; d_call: TRBD2; j_call: TRBJ2-5; clone_size: few
cdr3_aa: AISEASGSPNQETQY; v_call: TRBV10-3; d_call: .; j_call: TRBJ2-5; clone_size: .
cdr3_aa: ASSQEGGLSIYGYT; v_call: TRBV3-1; d_call: .; j_call: TRBJ1-2; clone_size: .
cdr3_aa: ASSFKGSGANVLT; v_call: TRBV7-2; d_call: .; j_call: TRBJ2-6; clone_size: few
cdr3_aa: ASSSGQEWETQY; v_call: TRBV6-6; d_call: TRBD1; j_call: .; clone_size: .
cdr3_aa: ASSLNGLPNYGYT; v_call: TRBV11-2; d_call: .; j_call: TRBJ1-2; clone_size: .
cdr3_aa: SVVRQQETQY; v_call: TRBV29-1; d_call: .; j_call: TRBJ2-5; clone_size: few
cdr3_aa: ASGLGAGGPSDEQF; v_call: TRBV12-5; d_call: TRBD2; j_call: TRBJ2-1; clone_size: .
cdr3_aa: SVREQGYEQY; v_call: TRBV29-1; d_call: TRBD1; j_call: .; clone_size: .
cdr3_aa: ASSLGTVTNYGYT; v_call: TRBV28; d_call: TRBD1; j_call: TRBJ1-2; clone_size: few
cdr3_aa: ASSHLDRVRRNESEQF; v_call: TRBV11-2; d_call: .; j_call: TRBJ2-1; clone_size: .
cdr3_aa: ASSGQGREGYT; v_call: TRBV9; d_call: TRBD1; j_call: TRBJ1-2; clone_size: many
cdr3_aa: ASSQDWGLKNTEAF; v_call: TRBV14; d_call: .; j_call: TRBJ1-1; clone_size: .
cdr3_aa: ASRIQGPGYGYT; v_call: TRBV5-7; d_call: .; j_call: TRBJ1-2; clone_size: .
cdr3_aa: ASSPRDRAFGEQF; v_call: TRBV12-3/TRBV12-4; d_call: TRBD1; j_call: TRBJ2-1; clone_size: .
cdr3_aa: ASSQYIRDRGPDTQY; v_call: TRBV23-1; d_call: TRBD1; j_call: TRBJ2-3; clone_size: .
cdr3_aa: AGSLGGLDTQY; v_call: TRBV7-3; d_call: .; j_call: TRBJ2-3; clone_size: few
cdr3_aa: ASSIPYRGDGDNEQF; v_call: TRBV19; d_call: .; j_call: .; clone_size: .
cdr3_aa: ASSLADRGNEQY; v_call: TRBV11-2; d_call: TRBD1; j_call: TRBJ2-7; clone_size: few
cdr3_aa: ASTSRGIGRDTQY; v_call: TRBV19; d_call: .; j_call: TRBJ2-3; clone_size: few
cdr3_aa: ASSLAPAGRSYTQY; v_call: TRBV5-1; d_call: TRBD2; j_call: TRBJ2-3; clone_size: few
cdr3_aa: ASTLGQGGTEAF; v_call: TRBV12-3/TRBV12-4; d_call: TRBD1; j_call: TRBJ1-1; clone_size: .
cdr3_aa: ASRNGTAGNTIY; v_call: TRBV2; d_call: TRBD1; j_call: TRBJ1-3; clone_size: .